The subject of this entry is one T cell receptor beta chain. This specimen belongs to a study of blood T cell repertoires in COVID-19. At the level of the study: The analysed material was cDNA or gDNA that came from T cells, B-cell-depleted T cells, or PBMCs.

The Seattle site enrolled patients during active infection and followed them longitudinally. Only in-frame clones appear in the TCRdb table, and some are missing; sequencing was by immunoSEQ multiplex PCR. This sample has about 210,000 clones, with 84% found just once. CDR3 length: 13 amino acids. The V gene lost 7 bases and the J gene lost 2 bases, with 10 bases spanning the gap. Germline-derived CDR1 and CDR2 are KGHDR and SFDVKD. The sequence came from a woman over 75 with COVID-19, enrolled during active disease. Sequencing used peripheral blood. The rearrangement uses TRBV24-1 and TRBJ1-2; D is unclear. The CDR3 reads CATREGGNYGYTF. The CDR3 region has the DNA TGTGCCACCAGGGAGGGCGGCAACTATGGCTACACCTTC.